These 21 T cell receptor beta chains share one sample of origin, sequenced in a study of blood T cell repertoires in COVID-19 (dated by TCRdb to 2020 to 2022). Libraries were prepared through the immunoSEQ multiplex PCR assay. TCRdb mirrors the immuneACCESS table, restricted to in-frame sequences. Some clones are absent from its copies; in checked studies, under half trace to an unresolved V gene, and the reason for the others is unknown. Recorded for this sample are roughly 100,000 clones; 81% of them occurred a single time. Approximately 9% of the sample belongs to the ten largest clones. The specimen sequenced was peripheral blood. The receptors shown here come from a woman in her seventies with acute or convalescent COVID-19.

This chain links TRBV7-9 with TRBJ2-2; TRBD2 matches 11 bases. Germline V gene sequence: CDR1 SEHNR, CDR2 FQNEAQ (reference sequence). This CDR3 spans 15 amino acids. V trimming: 5 bases; J trimming: 5 bases; junction bases outside the gene matches: 4. The CDR3 region has the DNA TGTGCCAGCAGCCCGACTAGCGGGATAACCGGGGAGCTGTTTTTT. This codes for CASSPTSGITGELFF.

The chain combines TRBV29-1 with TRBJ1-4; 9 bases are a match to TRBD1. The V segment lost 4 bases and the J segment 0 bases; nucleotides outside the gene matches: 0. CDR1 is SQVTM, CDR2 ANQGSEA, per germline. The CDR3 length is 14 residues. CDR3 residues: CSVGTGATNEKLFF. In DNA, the CDR3 is TGCAGCGTTGGGACAGGGGCAACTAATGAAAAACTGTTTTTT.

The V and J genes are TRBV30 and TRBJ2-6; no definite D call. CDR1 and CDR2 from the germline V gene are GTSNPN and SVGIG (reference sequence). V gave up 6 bases and J gave up 2 bases, with 11 bases separating them. The CDR3 runs to 14 residues. The CDR3 here is CACEWAPGANVLTF. The CDR3 coding sequence is TGTGCCTGCGAGTGGGCGCCTGGGGCCAACGTCCTGACTTTC.

This sequence joins TRBV10-3 and TRBJ2-2, with D possibly being TRBD1 (5 bases). V lost 6 bases, J lost 5 bases, and 16 bases lay in between. The CDR3 spans 15 residues. CDR1 is ENHRY and CDR2 is SYGVKD in the germline V gene. The CDR3 bases are TGTGCCATCAGCCGAGACAGTAGAGGAACCGGGGAGCTGTTTTTT. Protein: CAISRDSRGTGELFF.

The gene calls are TRBV4-3 and TRBJ2-3; TRBD2 aligns across 11 bases. CDR3 length: 16 residues. V dropped 0 bases and J dropped 6; count of bases not matched to a gene: 5. Per germline, CDR1 LGHNA and CDR2 YSLEER. Written as DNA, the CDR3 is TGCGCCAGCAGCCAAGATAGGGGGACTAGCGGTGATACGCAGTATTTT. Protein sequence: CASSQDRGTSGDTQYF.

In this sample, this clone turned up a few times. The genes are TRBV19 and TRBJ1-2; D unresolved. The CDR3 consists of 15 residues. CDR1 LNHDA and CDR2 SQIVND come from the germline V gene (reference sequence). V shed 5 bases and J shed 3 bases, with 16 bases lying between them. The CDR3 loop reads CASSDPAEVHYGYTF. As DNA, the CDR3 is TGTGCCAGTAGTGATCCGGCGGAGGTACACTATGGCTACACCTTC.

V gene TRBV7-9 combines with J gene TRBJ2-3, with D possibly matching TRBD2 (6 bases). CDR1 SEHNR and CDR2 FQNEAQ come from the germline V gene (reference sequence). V lost 5 bases to trimming and J lost 2 bases, with 11 bases between them. The length of the CDR3 is 14 residues. Here the CDR3 reads CASSHRDFTDTQYF. CDR3 DNA sequence: TGTGCCAGCAGCCATCGGGACTTCACAGATACGCAGTATTTT. The entire variable domain, with the rest obtained from reference TRBV7-9 and TRBJ2-3, is as follows: DTGVSQNPRHKITKRGQNVTFRCDPISEHNRLYWYRQTLGQGPEFLTYFQNEAQLEKSRLLSDRFSAERPKGSFSTLEIQRTEQGDSAMYLCASSHRDFTDTQYFGPGTRLTVL.

This sequence joins TRBV6-5 and TRBJ2-7; TRBD1 might be the D (6 bases). Germline CDR1 reads MNHEY; CDR2 reads SVGAGI. The CDR3 has 15 amino acids. V lost 0 bases, J lost 5 bases, and 14 bases lay in between. CDR3 in amino acids: CASSYSFGTLDEQYF. The CDR3 DNA is TGTGCCAGCAGTTACTCTTTTGGGACACTGGACGAGCAGTACTTC.

This sequence joins TRBV3-1 (or the pseudogene TRBV3-2) and TRBJ2-7; tentative D call: TRBD1 (6 bases). From germline, CDR1 is LGHDT and CDR2 YNNKEL (reference sequence). V lost 0 bases, J lost 5 bases, and 14 bases lay in between. This CDR3 contains 15 residues. CDR3 coding DNA: TGTGCCAGCAGCCAAGATCCATCAGGGGCGGACGAGCAGTACTTC. It yields the protein CASSQDPSGADEQYF.

The table lists this clone with a count of one. The J gene is TRBJ2-5, the V gene TRBV7-8; D possibly corresponds to TRBD2 (6 bases). Per the germline V gene, CDR1 is SGHVS and CDR2 is FQNEAQ. This CDR3 has 16 residues. Trimming stripped 5 bases from V and 0 bases from J, with 16 bases between. CDR3 protein: CASSASRTTNQETQYF. CDR3 in DNA: TGTGCCAGCAGCGCAAGCAGGACTACCAACCAAGAGACCCAGTACTTC.

This chain uses TRBV7-9 with TRBJ2-5, with 7 bases lining up with TRBD2. V trimming: 5 bases; J trimming: 0 bases; junction bases outside the gene matches: 12. The CDR3 spans 17 residues. The V gene's germline CDR1 is SEHNR and CDR2 FQNEAQ (reference sequence). CDR3 sequence (DNA): TGTGCCAGCAGCGTCCAGCGGGGTACCCCATACCAAGAGACCCAGTACTTC. It codes for CASSVQRGTPYQETQYF. Drawing the rest from reference TRBV7-9 and TRBJ2-5, the complete variable domain is DTGVSQNPRHKITKRGQNVTFRCDPISEHNRLYWYRQTLGQGPEFLTYFQNEAQLEKSRLLSDRFSAERPKGSFSTLEIQRTEQGDSAMYLCASSVQRGTPYQETQYFGPGTRLLVL.

J is TRBJ1-2 and V is TRBV6-5, with D uncertain. V lost 0 bases and J lost 7, with 15 bases in between. Looked up from germline, CDR1 is MNHEY and CDR2 is SVGAGI. This CDR3 has 15 residues. The CDR3 spells CASSYSSGLTSGYTF. The CDR3 nucleotides are TGTGCCAGCAGTTACTCGTCCGGGTTAACGAGTGGCTACACCTTC.

The chain couples TRBV12-3 or TRBV12-4 to TRBJ1-4; D uncertain. CDR3 length equals 12 residues. The ends were cut back, 3 bases at V and 8 bases at J, with 7 bases in the middle. The CDR3 region is CASSFMAEKLFF. The CDR3 DNA is TGTGCCAGCAGTTTTATGGCAGAAAAACTGTTTTTT.

This chain uses TRBV5-1 with TRBJ1-3, with a tentative D call TRBD1 (6 bases). This CDR3 has 16 amino acids. The V gene's germline CDR1 is SGHRS and CDR2 YFSETQ. V was pared by 3 bases and J by 0 bases, with 13 bases between. CDR3 sequence: CASSSSRGGSGNTIYF. Written as DNA, the CDR3 is TGCGCCAGCAGCTCAAGCAGGGGTGGCTCTGGAAACACCATATATTTT.

Ten or more counts support this clone. The chain carries TRBV28 and TRBJ2-1; 7 bases map to TRBD2. Unmatched junction bases numbered 5, after V lost 4 bases and J lost 8 bases. Germline CDR1 is MDHEN and CDR2 is SYDVKM. The CDR3 extends over 13 amino acids. For the CDR3, the DNA is TGTGCCAGCAGTTCGACTGGGGGGGATGAGCAGTTCTTC. It specifies CASSSTGGDEQFF.

This clone is a singleton in its sample. The chain combines TRBV10-2 with TRBJ1-1, with TRBD1 matching 8 bases. V was pared by 6 bases and J by 11 bases, with 5 bases of the junction left unmatched. This CDR3 region has 11 residues. Germline lookup yields CDR1 WSHSY and CDR2 SAAADI. Here the CDR3 DNA reads TGCGCCAGCAGGACAGGGGTGGTCGCTTTCTTT. Its protein product is CASRTGVVAFF.

The rearrangement uses TRBV12-3 or TRBV12-4 and TRBJ1-2; D gene unclear. CDR3 size: 13 residues. V shed 3 bases and J shed 4 bases, with 9 bases lying between them. The CDR3 DNA sequence: TGTGCCAGCAGTTTCGACGAGGGCTATGGCTACACCTTC. It specifies CASSFDEGYGYTF.

This clone came up once. The genes are TRBV29-1 and TRBJ2-1, with 9 positions matching TRBD2. Germline CDR1 is SQVTM and CDR2 is ANQGSEA. The CDR3 consists of 16 residues. Trimming removed 3 bases from V and 8 bases from J; junction bases left unmatched: 14. In DNA form, the CDR3 reads TGCAGCGTTGATGGTCGACTAGCGGAATCTATGGATGAGCAGTTCTTC. Its protein is CSVDGRLAESMDEQFF.

The gene calls are TRBV2 and TRBJ1-6; 7 bases match TRBD1. V shed 8 bases and J 6 bases; nucleotides not matched to a gene: 13. Germline V gene lookup returns CDR1 SNHLY and CDR2 FYNNEI. The CDR3 is 16 amino acids. In DNA, the CDR3 is TGTGCCAGCCGCTGGGACAGAACTTCGCCTAATTCACCCCTCCACTTT. Amino acid sequence: CASRWDRTSPNSPLHF.

The rearrangement uses TRBV12-3 or TRBV12-4 and TRBJ1-2, with a tentative D call TRBD1 (5 bases). CDR3 length: 13 amino acids. V was cut by 6 bases and J by 2 bases, with 10 bases left in between. In DNA form, the CDR3 reads TGTGCCAGCAGCCCGACAGTAAACTATGGCTACACCTTC. Translation gives CASSPTVNYGYTF.

This clone was seen only a few times. The chain recombines TRBV3-1 (or the pseudogene TRBV3-2) with TRBJ1-5, with D perhaps TRBD1 (6 bases). V lost 1 base and J 6 bases, leaving 13 bases between the germline ends. Germline CDR1 is LGHDT and CDR2 is YNNKEL (reference sequence). The CDR3 extends over 15 amino acids. The CDR3 nucleotides read TGTGCCAGCAGCCAAGGGCGGGGGGCAGGTCAGCCCCAGCATTTT. Amino acid sequence: CASSQGRGAGQPQHF.